The sequence of this T cell receptor beta chain was determined in a study of CD8+ T cells in alopecia areata (dated by TCRdb to the late 2010s). As for the study more broadly: Treated patients were enrolled in an open-label pilot trial of oral tofacitinib at 5 to 10 mg twice daily for moderate-to-severe alopecia areata. Patients stayed on tofacitinib for 6 to 18 months and then had 6 months of follow-up off drug so that delayed response and recurrence could be assessed. In both human patients and the C3H/HeJ mouse model, the study applied high-throughput TCRbeta sequencing to look at T cell clonal expansion in alopecia areata. Human TCRbeta sequencing covered scalp tissue and sorted CD4+ and CD8+ peripheral blood T cells from patchy and totalis/universalis alopecia areata patients and healthy controls. Biopsies were taken from tofacitinib-treated patients at baseline and again at 4 and 24 weeks into treatment, and several of those patients also had a later scalp biopsy. Clonality in the scalp was compared among normal scalp (n=4), patchy alopecia areata scalp (n=8), and alopecia totalis/universalis scalp (n=8). RNA came from the PAXgene miRNA kit for fixed scalp, the miRNeasy kit for PBMCs, and the RNeasy kit for mouse skin. Amplification of TCRbeta CDR3 regions was done by immunoSEQ multiplex PCR using 35 Vbeta forward primers and 13 Jbeta reverse primers. Here is what the overall study found, with its caveats: Compared with normal scalp, lesional scalp had higher clonality and more expanded CD8+ clones, particularly in alopecia totalis/universalis, a pattern that suggests antigenic drive. Scalp TCR repertoire analysis is complicated because resident alphabeta T cells in normal human skin are also sequenced, whereas mouse skin is dominated by gammadelta T cells. Compared with mice, TCR sequences shared between patients were less clear, possibly partly because of HLA diversity across the patient population.

This clone was counted a few times. No antigen is known for it. Base qualities are not at hand, and no much larger clone is one base apart. The label giving this sample's time point can be read as: baseline before oral tofacitinib. From alopecia areata patients, peripheral blood was collected along with lesional scalp punch biopsies. PBMCs were isolated by density centrifugation and stained for CD3, CD4 and CD8, and CD4+ and CD8+ T cells were sorted on a FACSAria. Including cysteine and phenylalanine, the CDR3 has 15 amino acids. Left in the record is the CDR3 DNA by itself, 45 bases read in frame from the first base. CDR1 and CDR2 (MNHNY, SVGAGI) derive from the germline V gene (reference sequence). Trimming removed 2 bases from V and 7 bases from J, leaving 15 bases between the germline ends. Receptor libraries were prepared by the immunoSEQ multiplex PCR assay. To provide template for TCR sequencing, every sample had RNA extracted and reverse transcribed into cDNA. SuperScript III was used to make first-strand cDNA, primed with a 2:1 mix of oligo-dT and random hexamers. Amplification bias was assessed with a synthetic immune receptor repertoire, and residual bias was removed computationally. Turning to the authors' computational methods: After raw reads were preprocessed to remove errors, the CDR3 was defined following IMGT conventions as running from the conserved cysteine to phenylalanine. To get clonality, Shannon entropy was normalized by log2 of the number of productive unique TCRs and the result was subtracted from 1. Whether scalp clones were CD4 or CD8 was inferred by matching scalp TCRbeta sequences against CD4 and CD8 repertoires sorted from blood. This is the immuneACCESS table as TCRdb keeps it, with only in-frame sequences that have V and J called. A part of the clones is gone; compared with another copy, unresolved V genes explain less than half, and the rest is unexplained. That table furnishes V, J and clone size, whereas the DNA furnished D and trimming. This sample comprises some 200,000 clones, 59% of them detected only once. Of the sample, approximately 15% falls within the top ten clones.

The material was CD4+ T cells sorted from blood, obtained at week 0. This clonotype was sampled from a human donor with alopecia areata. In this chain, TRBV6-6 is recombined with TRBJ1-5, with the D gene not confidently named. The CDR3 loop reads CASSYPTGKTQPQHF. The DNA is TGTGCCAGCAGTTACCCTACGGGTAAAACACAGCCCCAGCATTTT.